These 30 T cell receptor beta chains share one sample of origin, sequenced in a study of PD-1 blockade in classical Hodgkin lymphoma. All patients experienced relapse after autologous stem cell transplantation, and brentuximab vedotin exposure was variable. Magnetic negative selection was used to purify CD4+ T cells from thawed PBMCs. TCRdb's copy holds only in-frame clones and misses some; the assay was immunoSEQ multiplex PCR. The table includes about 13,000 clones, roughly 90% detected once. The sample in question was CD4+ T cells from blood, obtained at baseline. The receptor set was obtained from a human donor with classical Hodgkin lymphoma.

The genes are TRBV7-6 and TRBJ2-7; maybe TRBD2 (6 bases). The germline V and J ends were trimmed by 4 bases and 3 bases, with 13 bases remaining between them. CDR1 is SGHVS and CDR2 is FNYEAQ in the germline V gene. The CDR3 runs to 14 residues. The CDR3 DNA reads TGTGCCAGCAGCTCGGGCCGGGGGTACTACGAGCAGTACTTC. Translated, it gives CASSSGRGYYEQYF.

The chain has TRBV19 and TRBJ2-3; D is perhaps TRBD1 (6 bases). V lost 2 bases and J lost 4, with 7 bases in between. CDR1 and CDR2 (germline): LNHDA, SQIVND (reference sequence). The CDR3 is 13 residues long. For the CDR3, the DNA is TGTGCCAGTAGTATAACAGGGTCAGATACGCAGTATTTT. Its translation is CASSITGSDTQYF.

V gene TRBV25-1 combines with J gene TRBJ2-7; D remains unclear. The CDR3 sequence is 11 residues long. Germline assignment: CDR1 MGHDK and CDR2 SYGVNS. V lost 4 bases and J 3 bases, leaving 4 bases between the germline ends. CDR3 DNA sequence: TGTGCCAGCAGTGTCGACTACGAGCAGTACTTC. Residues: CASSVDYEQYF.

The rearrangement links TRBV28 to TRBJ1-4; 7 bases fit TRBD1. CDR1 is MDHEN, CDR2 SYDVKM, per germline. The CDR3 runs 15 residues. V lost 5 bases and J lost 4; bases outside the gene matches: 7. In DNA form, the CDR3 reads TGTGCCAGCAGTGACCTACAGGGGAGTAATGAAAAACTGTTTTTT. Its protein is CASSDLQGSNEKLFF.

This rearrangement joins TRBV9 to TRBJ2-1, with D uncertain. This CDR3 comprises 13 residues. Trimming took 4 bases from V and 7 from J, leaving 12 bases between them. Germline lookup yields CDR1 SGDLS and CDR2 YYNGEE. The CDR3 bases are TGTGCCAGCAGCCGAGGTTCCGGGAATGAGCAGTTCTTC. Translation gives CASSRGSGNEQFF.

The V call is TRBV20-1, the J call TRBJ2-7; 8 bases fit TRBD1. The CDR3 is made up of 11 amino acids. Trimming took 5 bases from V and 5 from J; bases not matched to a gene: 2. The germline V gene encodes CDR1 DFQATT and CDR2 SNEGSKA (reference sequence). The CDR3 sequence is CSASDRDEQYF. CDR3 sequence (DNA): TGCAGTGCTTCGGACAGGGACGAGCAGTACTTC.

This chain joins TRBV29-1 and TRBJ2-5, with TRBD1 matching 10 bases. The germline V gene has CDR1 SQVTM and CDR2 ANQGSEA. After removal of 3 bases from V and 7 bases from J, the junction contained 11 bases not matched to a gene. This CDR3 region has 15 residues. In DNA, the CDR3 is TGCAGCGTTGAGTGGTTTGGACAGGGGGGTAGGACCCAGTACTTC. Translated: CSVEWFGQGGRTQYF.

This rearrangement joins TRBV5-6 to TRBJ1-2, with 9 bases matching TRBD1. With 6 bases clipped from V and 2 bases from J, the junction kept 20 bases outside the gene matches. The germline V gene has CDR1 SGHDT and CDR2 YYEEEE. The CDR3 runs 19 residues. CDR3 in amino acids: CASKSQTGTGRILNYGYTF. CDR3 bases: TGTGCCAGCAAATCTCAGACCGGGACAGGGCGTATCCTCAACTATGGCTACACCTTC.

The chain couples TRBV27 to TRBJ2-1, with D possibly TRBD1 on 5 matching bases. CDR1 is MNHEY and CDR2 is SMNVEV in the germline V gene (reference sequence). Trimming left V 5 bases short and J 1 base short, with 12 bases between. The CDR3 loop spans 15 amino acids. CDR3 residues: CASSNHRNSYNEQFF. The CDR3 bases are TGTGCCAGCAGTAATCACAGGAATTCCTACAATGAGCAGTTCTTC.

V usage is TRBV27 and J usage is TRBJ2-4; maybe TRBD1 (6 bases). The V end was cut by 6 bases, the J end by 3 bases, with 21 bases between. CDR1 is MNHEY, CDR2 SMNVEV, per germline (reference sequence). The CDR3 length is 17 residues. The CDR3 loop is CASRGGLNGIGKNIQYF. The CDR3, as DNA: TGTGCCAGCAGAGGGGGTTTAAATGGAATAGGCAAAAACATTCAGTACTTC.

V usage is TRBV4-2 and J usage is TRBJ1-1; D ambiguous. Between the trimmed V and J ends, which lost 5 bases and 1 base, there was a span of 8 bases. The CDR3 extends over 13 amino acids. The germline V gene has CDR1 LGHNA and CDR2 YNFKEQ. The CDR3, as DNA: TGTGCCAGCAGCATAGATAAGAACACTGAAGCTTTCTTT. It is translated as CASSIDKNTEAFF.

This clone showed up just once. V gene TRBV27 combines with J gene TRBJ2-7; TRBD1 aligns across 7 bases. V lost 10 bases, J lost 2 bases, and 14 bases stayed unmatched. The CDR3 has 15 residues. Germline assignment: CDR1 MNHEY and CDR2 SMNVEV (reference sequence). The CDR3 nucleotides are TGTGCCACCCGCCCGGGACAGTTTTCTCCCTACGAGCAGTACTTC. Its protein product is CATRPGQFSPYEQYF.

The rearrangement joins TRBV19 to TRBJ1-3, with D hard to call. CDR3 size: 13 residues. The V gene's germline CDR1 is LNHDA and CDR2 SQIVND (reference sequence). The V end lost 9 bases, the J end lost 0 bases, and 9 bases lay between the germline ends. CDR3 sequence: CASGVFSGNTIYF. As DNA, the CDR3 is TGTGCCAGCGGGGTCTTCTCTGGAAACACCATATATTTT.

On this clone itself: An end of the junction does not agree with germline; a read error may underlie this. This chain joins TRBV7-6 and TRBJ2-7; 11 bases agree with TRBD2. CDR1 is SGHVS, CDR2 FNYEAQ, per germline. This CDR3 region has 12 residues. This CDR3 is CASSSPGLAEIF. The CDR3 coding sequence is TGTGCCAGCAGCTCGCCGGGACTAGCGGAAATATTC. Variable domain in full (rest from reference TRBV7-6 and TRBJ2-7): GAGVSQSPRYKVTKRGQDVALRCDPISGHVSLYWYRQALGQGPEFLTYFNYEAQQDKSGLPNDRFSAERPEGSISTLTIQRTEQRDSAMYRCASSSPGLAEIFGPGTRLTVT.

The chain employs TRBV7-8 and TRBJ1-2; possible D gene TRBD1, 5 bases. Deletions cut 4 bases from V and 9 bases from J, with 30 bases between. This CDR3 contains 18 residues. Looked up from germline, CDR1 is SGHVS and CDR2 is FQNEAQ. CDR3 in amino acids: CASSSFSRDGRTLWSYTF. CDR3 coding DNA: TGTGCCAGCAGCTCCTTTAGTCGGGACGGACGGACACTATGGAGCTACACCTTC.

The chain employs TRBV19 and TRBJ2-5; a weak D match, TRBD1 (6 bases). The CDR3 runs 13 residues. V was pared by 6 bases and J by 4 bases, with 12 bases between. Germline loops: CDR1 LNHDA, CDR2 SQIVND (reference sequence). The CDR3 reads CASRTRGTETQYF. CDR3 sequence (DNA): TGTGCCAGTAGGACCAGGGGAACAGAGACCCAGTACTTC.

The chain couples TRBV5-5 to TRBJ1-2, with D perhaps TRBD1 (6 bases). Germline V gene sequence: CDR1 SGHKS, CDR2 YYEKEE (reference sequence). The CDR3 totals 12 residues. Between the trimmed V and J ends, which lost 3 bases and 14 bases, there was a span of 17 bases. The CDR3 bases are TGTGCCAGCAGCTCGCACAGGGAGTGGTCGACCTTC. Translating gives CASSSHREWSTF.

The V and J genes are TRBV14 and TRBJ2-1; no clear D gene. Between the trimmed V and J ends, which lost 2 bases and 4 bases, there was a span of 6 bases. Germline CDR1 reads SGHDN; CDR2 reads FVKESK. This CDR3 contains 13 residues. The CDR3 DNA reads as TGTGCCAGCAGCCAAACTCGTTACAATGAGCAGTTCTTC. Translating gives CASSQTRYNEQFF.

The chain links TRBV7-6 to TRBJ2-1; D gene ambiguous. V was clipped by 5 bases and J by 9 bases, with 20 bases between them. The CDR3 has 15 residues. Germline V CDR1 and CDR2: SGHVS, FNYEAQ. This CDR3 is CASSPTGLGWGEQFF. The CDR3 DNA reads TGTGCCAGCAGCCCCACGGGCCTCGGGTGGGGTGAGCAGTTCTTC.

The chain has TRBV2 and TRBJ2-5, with TRBD2 matching over 9 bases. Germline V gives CDR1 SNHLY, CDR2 FYNNEI. V dropped 3 bases and J dropped 3; count of bases not matched to a gene: 11. The CDR3 contains 17 residues. The CDR3 DNA follows: TGTGCCAGCAGTGAGGGACTAGCCTTAGCAGTGGAAGAGACCCAGTACTTC. It specifies CASSEGLALAVEETQYF.

This clone was detected only a few times. For the CDR3, the DNA is TGTGCCAGCAGGGAGGATAGCAATCAGCCCCAGCATTTT. As protein: CASREDSNQPQHF. The chain is built from TRBV2 and TRBJ1-5; unclear D gene. From germline, CDR1 is SNHLY and CDR2 FYNNEI. The CDR3 runs 13 residues. Trimming stripped 6 bases from V and 0 bases from J, with 6 bases between.

The J gene is TRBJ1-1, the V gene TRBV6-6; tentative D call: TRBD1 (6 bases). The CDR3 runs to 16 residues. Trimming shortened V by 5 bases and J by 5 bases, and 21 bases separated the two germline ends. Looked up from germline, CDR1 is MNHNY and CDR2 is SVGAGI (reference sequence). The CDR3 spells CASSTRRGILGTEAFF. The CDR3 region has the DNA TGTGCCAGCAGTACCCGCAGGGGCATTTTGGGAACTGAAGCTTTCTTT.

This chain joins TRBV5-8 and TRBJ1-3; D gene unclear. Deletions cut 4 bases from V and 0 bases from J, with 5 bases between. CDR3 length equals 13 residues. The germline V gene has CDR1 SGHTS and CDR2 YDEGEE. CDR3 amino acids: CASSILSGNTIYF. The CDR3, as DNA: TGTGCCAGCAGCATACTCTCTGGAAACACCATATATTTT.

The chain links TRBV11-3 to TRBJ2-2; 9 bases are a match to TRBD2. J lost 0 bases, V lost 7 bases, and 9 bases had no gene match. The CDR3 totals 17 residues. Germline V CDR1 and CDR2: SGHNT, YENEEA. Here the CDR3 reads CASTLFSGGANTGELFF. The CDR3 region has the DNA TGTGCCAGCACTCTTTTTAGCGGGGGCGCGAACACCGGGGAGCTGTTTTTT. Full variable domain (rest looked up from reference TRBV11-3 and TRBJ2-2): EAGVVQSPRYKIIEKKQPVAFWCNPISGHNTLYWYLQNLGQGPELLIRYENEEAVDDSQLPKDRFSAERLKGVDSTLKIQPAELGDSAVYLCASTLFSGGANTGELFFGEGSRLTVL.

V gene TRBV5-1 combines with J gene TRBJ2-3; weak D call: TRBD1 (6 bases). Per the germline V gene, CDR1 is SGHRS and CDR2 is YFSETQ. V was pared by 1 base and J by 6 bases, with 12 bases between. The CDR3 contains 14 residues. DNA of the CDR3: TGCGCCAGCAGCTTGTTCAGGGGAAGCGATACGCAGTATTTT. This translates into CASSLFRGSDTQYF.

The count of this clone is one. V gene TRBV19 combines with J gene TRBJ2-7, with D possibly TRBD1 on 5 matching bases. V was shortened by 4 bases and J by 4 bases, with 14 bases between the two germline ends. This CDR3 contains 14 residues. Germline V CDR1 and CDR2: LNHDA, SQIVND (reference sequence). CDR3 amino acids: CASSTGFLAYEQYF. In DNA form, the CDR3 reads TGTGCCAGTAGTACAGGGTTTTTGGCTTACGAGCAGTACTTC.

On this clone itself: The sample carries other DNA sequences with the same CDR3. The chain links TRBV28 to TRBJ1-2; 10 bases line up with TRBD1. Germline V gene lookup returns CDR1 MDHEN and CDR2 SYDVKM. V gave up 6 bases and J gave up 8 bases; unmatched junction bases: 6. The CDR3 consists of 13 residues. DNA of the CDR3: TGTGCCAGCAGCCGACAGGGGGCTGGAGGCTACACCTTC. It specifies CASSRQGAGGYTF.

The rearrangement joins TRBV5-1 to TRBJ2-3; unclear D gene. CDR3 size: 13 residues. The germline gives CDR1 SGHRS, CDR2 YFSETQ. V lost 4 bases and J 0 bases, leaving 6 bases between the germline ends. The CDR3 sequence: CASSPPSTDTQYF. The CDR3 DNA follows: TGCGCCAGCAGCCCGCCTAGCACAGATACGCAGTATTTT.

In DNA form, the CDR3 reads TGTGCCAGCAGTGAATATGCACTTTACCCGTGGGCTGGAAACACCATATATTTT. It translates to CASSEYALYPWAGNTIYF. This chain joins TRBV6-1 and TRBJ1-3, with unresolved D. Germline CDR1 MNHNS, CDR2 SASEGT. Trimming left V 2 bases short and J 2 bases short, with 19 bases between. The CDR3 extends over 18 amino acids.

The rearrangement links TRBV10-3 to TRBJ2-5, with D hard to call. The CDR3 spans 11 residues. Per germline, CDR1 ENHRY and CDR2 SYGVKD. V dropped 0 bases and J dropped 5 bases, with 1 base sitting between them. The CDR3, as DNA: TGTGCCATCAGTGAGTCCGAGACCCAGTACTTC. Its translation is CAISESETQYF.